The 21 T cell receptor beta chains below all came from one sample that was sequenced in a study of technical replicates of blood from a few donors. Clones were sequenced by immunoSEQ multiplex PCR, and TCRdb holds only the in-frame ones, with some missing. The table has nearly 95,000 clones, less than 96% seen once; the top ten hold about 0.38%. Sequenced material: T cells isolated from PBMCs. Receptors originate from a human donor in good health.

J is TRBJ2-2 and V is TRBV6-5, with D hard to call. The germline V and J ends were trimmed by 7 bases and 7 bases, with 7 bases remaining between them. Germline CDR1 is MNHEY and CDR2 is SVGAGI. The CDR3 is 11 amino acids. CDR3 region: CASTRSGELFF. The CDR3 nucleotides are TGTGCCAGCACAAGGAGCGGGGAGCTGTTTTTT.

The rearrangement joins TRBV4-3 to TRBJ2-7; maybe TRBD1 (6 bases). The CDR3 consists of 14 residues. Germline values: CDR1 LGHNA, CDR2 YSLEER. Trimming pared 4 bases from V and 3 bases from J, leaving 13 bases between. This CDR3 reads CASSPSSTGYEQYF. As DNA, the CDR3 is TGCGCCAGCAGCCCCTCCTCGACAGGCTACGAGCAGTACTTC.

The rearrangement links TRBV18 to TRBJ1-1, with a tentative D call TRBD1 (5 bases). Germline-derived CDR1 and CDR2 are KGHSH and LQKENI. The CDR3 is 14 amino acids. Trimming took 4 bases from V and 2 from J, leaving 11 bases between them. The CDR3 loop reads CASSRQGSNTEAFF. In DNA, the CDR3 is TGTGCCAGCTCACGTCAGGGTAGTAACACTGAAGCTTTCTTT.

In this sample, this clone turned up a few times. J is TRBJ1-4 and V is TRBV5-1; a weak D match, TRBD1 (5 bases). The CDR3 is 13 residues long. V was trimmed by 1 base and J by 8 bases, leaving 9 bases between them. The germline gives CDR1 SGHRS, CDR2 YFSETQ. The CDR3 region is CASSLWQGEKLFF. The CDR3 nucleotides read TGCGCCAGCAGCTTGTGGCAGGGAGAAAAACTGTTTTTT.

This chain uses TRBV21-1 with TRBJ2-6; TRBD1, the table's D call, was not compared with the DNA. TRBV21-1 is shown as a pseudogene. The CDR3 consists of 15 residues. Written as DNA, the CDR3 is TGTGCCAGCAGCGGGACAGAGGCTGGGGCCAACGTCCTGACTTTC. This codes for CASSGTEAGANVLTF.

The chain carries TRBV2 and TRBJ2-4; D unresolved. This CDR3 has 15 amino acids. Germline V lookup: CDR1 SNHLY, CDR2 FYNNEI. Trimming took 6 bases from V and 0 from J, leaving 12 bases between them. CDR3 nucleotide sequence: TGTGCCAGCAGGAACGGTCTTGTAGCCAAAAACATTCAGTACTTC. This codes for CASRNGLVAKNIQYF.

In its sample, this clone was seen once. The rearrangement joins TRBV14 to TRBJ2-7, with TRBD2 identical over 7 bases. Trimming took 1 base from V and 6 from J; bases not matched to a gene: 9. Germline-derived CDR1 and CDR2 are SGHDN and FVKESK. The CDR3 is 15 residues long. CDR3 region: CASSQAWTRVREQYF. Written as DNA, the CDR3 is TGTGCCAGCAGCCAAGCCTGGACTAGGGTACGCGAGCAGTACTTC.

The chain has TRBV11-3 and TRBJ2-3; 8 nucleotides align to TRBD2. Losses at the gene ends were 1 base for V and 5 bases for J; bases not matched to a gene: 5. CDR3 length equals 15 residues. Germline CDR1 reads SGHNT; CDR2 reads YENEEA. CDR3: CASSLGESGRDTQYF. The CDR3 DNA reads TGTGCCAGCAGCTTAGGTGAAAGCGGGAGAGATACGCAGTATTTT.

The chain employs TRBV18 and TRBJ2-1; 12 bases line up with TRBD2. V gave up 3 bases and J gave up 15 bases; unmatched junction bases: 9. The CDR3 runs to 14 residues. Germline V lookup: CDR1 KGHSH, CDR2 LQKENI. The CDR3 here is CASSPLAGGQWGFF. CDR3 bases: TGTGCCAGCTCACCCCTAGCGGGAGGGCAGTGGGGGTTCTTC.

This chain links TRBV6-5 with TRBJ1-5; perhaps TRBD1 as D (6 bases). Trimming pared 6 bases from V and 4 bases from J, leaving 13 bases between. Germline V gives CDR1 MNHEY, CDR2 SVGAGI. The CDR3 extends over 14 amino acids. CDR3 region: CASRGTGWNQPQHF. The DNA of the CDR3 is TGTGCCAGCAGGGGAACAGGGTGGAATCAGCCCCAGCATTTT.

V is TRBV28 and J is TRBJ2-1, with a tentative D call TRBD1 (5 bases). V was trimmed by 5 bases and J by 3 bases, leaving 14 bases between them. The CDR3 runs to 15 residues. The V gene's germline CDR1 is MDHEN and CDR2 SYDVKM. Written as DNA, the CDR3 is TGTGCCAGCAGTACCTATAGACAGCGCTACAATGAGCAGTTCTTC. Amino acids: CASSTYRQRYNEQFF. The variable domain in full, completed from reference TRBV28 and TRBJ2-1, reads DVKVTQSSRYLVKRTGEKVFLECVQDMDHENMFWYRQDPGLGLRLIYFSYDVKMKEKGDIPEGYSVSREKKERFSLILESASTNQTSMYLCASSTYRQRYNEQFFGPGTRLTVL.

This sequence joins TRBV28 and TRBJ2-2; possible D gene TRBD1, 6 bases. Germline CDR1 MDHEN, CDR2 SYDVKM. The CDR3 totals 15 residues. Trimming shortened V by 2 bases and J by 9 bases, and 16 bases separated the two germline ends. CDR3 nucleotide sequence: TGTGCCAGCAGTTTAGATGCAGGGGCGGACCGGGAGCTGTTTTTT. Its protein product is CASSLDAGADRELFF.

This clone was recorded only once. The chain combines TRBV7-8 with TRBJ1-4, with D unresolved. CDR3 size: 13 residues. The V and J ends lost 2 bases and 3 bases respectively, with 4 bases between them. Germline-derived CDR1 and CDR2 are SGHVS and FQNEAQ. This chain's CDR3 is CASSLTANEKLFF. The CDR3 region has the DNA TGTGCCAGCAGCTTAACAGCTAATGAAAAACTGTTTTTT.

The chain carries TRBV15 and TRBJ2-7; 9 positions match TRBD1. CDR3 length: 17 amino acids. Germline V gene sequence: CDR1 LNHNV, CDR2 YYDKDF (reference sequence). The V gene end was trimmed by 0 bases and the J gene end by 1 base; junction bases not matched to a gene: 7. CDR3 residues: CATSRDRGQGSSYEQYF. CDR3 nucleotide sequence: TGTGCCACCAGCAGAGACAGGGGACAGGGCTCATCCTACGAGCAGTACTTC.

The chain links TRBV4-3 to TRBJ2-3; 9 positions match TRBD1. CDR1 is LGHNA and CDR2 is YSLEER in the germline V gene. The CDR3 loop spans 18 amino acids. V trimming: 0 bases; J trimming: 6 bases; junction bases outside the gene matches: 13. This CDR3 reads CASSQEVGTGNFVDTQYF. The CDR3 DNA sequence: TGCGCCAGCAGCCAAGAAGTGGGGACAGGGAATTTTGTGGATACGCAGTATTTT.

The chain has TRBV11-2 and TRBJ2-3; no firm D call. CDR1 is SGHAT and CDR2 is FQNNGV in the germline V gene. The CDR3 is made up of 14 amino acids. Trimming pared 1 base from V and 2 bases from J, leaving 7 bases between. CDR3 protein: CASSLAGYTDTQYF. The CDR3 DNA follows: TGTGCCAGCAGCTTAGCGGGTTACACAGATACGCAGTATTTT.

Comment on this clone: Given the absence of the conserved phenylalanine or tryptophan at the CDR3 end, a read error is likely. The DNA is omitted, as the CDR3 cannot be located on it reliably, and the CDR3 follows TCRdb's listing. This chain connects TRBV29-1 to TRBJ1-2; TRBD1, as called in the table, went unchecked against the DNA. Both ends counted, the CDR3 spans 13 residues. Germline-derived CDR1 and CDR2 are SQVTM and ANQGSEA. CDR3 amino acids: CSVGPGGWYGHTL.

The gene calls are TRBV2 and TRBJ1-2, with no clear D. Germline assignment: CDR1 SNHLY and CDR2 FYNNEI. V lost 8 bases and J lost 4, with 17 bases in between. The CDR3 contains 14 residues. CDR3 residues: CASLLATDTYGYTF. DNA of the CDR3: TGTGCCAGCCTTTTGGCGACTGATACCTATGGCTACACCTTC.

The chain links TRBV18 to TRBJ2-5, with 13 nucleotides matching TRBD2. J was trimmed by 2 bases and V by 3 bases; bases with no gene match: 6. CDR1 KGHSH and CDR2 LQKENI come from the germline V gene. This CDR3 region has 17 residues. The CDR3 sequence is CASSPRTSGSLQETQYF. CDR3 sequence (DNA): TGTGCCAGCTCACCTCGGACTAGCGGGAGCCTGCAAGAGACCCAGTACTTC.

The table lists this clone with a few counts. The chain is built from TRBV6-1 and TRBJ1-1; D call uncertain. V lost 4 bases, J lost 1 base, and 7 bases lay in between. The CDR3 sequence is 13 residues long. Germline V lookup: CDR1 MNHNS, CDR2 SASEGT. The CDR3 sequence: CASSGRENTEAFF. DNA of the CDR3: TGTGCCAGCAGTGGACGGGAGAACACTGAAGCTTTCTTT.

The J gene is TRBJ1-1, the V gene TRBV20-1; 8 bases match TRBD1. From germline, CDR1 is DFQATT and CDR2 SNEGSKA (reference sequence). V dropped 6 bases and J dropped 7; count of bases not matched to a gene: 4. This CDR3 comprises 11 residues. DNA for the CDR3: TGCAGTGCCAATGGACAGGGTGAAGCTTTCTTT. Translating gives CSANGQGEAFF.